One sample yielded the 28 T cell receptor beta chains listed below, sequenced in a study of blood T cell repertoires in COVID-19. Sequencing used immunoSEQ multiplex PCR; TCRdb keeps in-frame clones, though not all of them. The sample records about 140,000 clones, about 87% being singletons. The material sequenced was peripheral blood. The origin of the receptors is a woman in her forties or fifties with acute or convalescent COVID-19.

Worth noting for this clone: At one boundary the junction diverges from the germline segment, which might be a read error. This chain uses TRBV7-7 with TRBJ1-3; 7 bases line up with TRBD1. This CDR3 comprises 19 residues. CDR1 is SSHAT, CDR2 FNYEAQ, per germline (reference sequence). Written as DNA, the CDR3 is TGTGCTAGCAGCTCTGGACAGGCGGACCTTACCTCCTCTGGAAACACCATATATTTT. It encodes CASSSGQADLTSSGNTIYF.

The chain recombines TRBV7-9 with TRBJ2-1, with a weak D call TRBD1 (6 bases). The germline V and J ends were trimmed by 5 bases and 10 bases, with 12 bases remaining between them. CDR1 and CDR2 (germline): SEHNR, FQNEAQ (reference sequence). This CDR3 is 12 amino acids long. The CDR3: CASSMGAPEQFF. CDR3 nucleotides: TGTGCCAGCAGCATGGGGGCCCCCGAGCAGTTCTTC.

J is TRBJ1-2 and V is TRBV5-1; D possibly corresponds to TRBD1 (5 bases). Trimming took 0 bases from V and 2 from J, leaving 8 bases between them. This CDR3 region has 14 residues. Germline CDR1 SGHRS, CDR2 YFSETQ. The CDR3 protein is CASSLGGLNYGYTF. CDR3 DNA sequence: TGCGCCAGCAGCTTGGGGGGCCTAAACTATGGCTACACCTTC. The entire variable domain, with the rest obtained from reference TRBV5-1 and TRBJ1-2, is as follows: KAGVTQTPRYLIKTRGQQVTLSCSPISGHRSVSWYQQTPGQGLQFLFEYFSETQRNKGNFPGRFSGRQFSNSRSEMNVSTLELGDSALYLCASSLGGLNYGYTFGSGTRLTVV.

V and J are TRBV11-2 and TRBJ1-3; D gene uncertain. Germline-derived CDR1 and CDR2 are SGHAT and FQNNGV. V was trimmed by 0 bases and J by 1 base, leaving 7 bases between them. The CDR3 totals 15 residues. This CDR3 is CASSLEHLSGNTIYF. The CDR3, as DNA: TGTGCCAGCAGCTTAGAGCATCTATCTGGAAACACCATATATTTT.

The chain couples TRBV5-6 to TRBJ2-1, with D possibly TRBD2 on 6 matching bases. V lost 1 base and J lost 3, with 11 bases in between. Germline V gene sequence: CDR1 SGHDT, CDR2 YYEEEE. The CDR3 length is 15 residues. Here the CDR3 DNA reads TGTGCCAGCAGCTTGAGGCTAGCGAGCTACAATGAGCAGTTCTTC. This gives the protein CASSLRLASYNEQFF.

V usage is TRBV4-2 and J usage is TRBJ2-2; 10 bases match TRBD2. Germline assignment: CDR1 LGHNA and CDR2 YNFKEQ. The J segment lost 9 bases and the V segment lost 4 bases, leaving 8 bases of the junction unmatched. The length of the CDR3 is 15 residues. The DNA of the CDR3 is TGTGCCAGCAGCCCTCTAGCGGGAGCGTCCCGGGAGCTGTTTTTT. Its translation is CASSPLAGASRELFF.

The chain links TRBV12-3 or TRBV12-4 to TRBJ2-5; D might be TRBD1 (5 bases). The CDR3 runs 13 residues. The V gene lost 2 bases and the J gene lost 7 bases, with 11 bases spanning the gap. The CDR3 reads CASSLRDRGTQYF. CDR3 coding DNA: TGTGCCAGCAGTTTAAGGGATAGGGGGACCCAGTACTTC.

DNA of the CDR3: TGTGCCAGCAGCCTCCAGGGGAGCTCCTACGAGCAGTACTTC. This gives the protein CASSLQGSSYEQYF. The chain carries TRBV3-1 (or the pseudogene TRBV3-2) and TRBJ2-7; tentatively, D is TRBD1 (6 bases). Germline CDR1 LGHDT, CDR2 YNNKEL (reference sequence). This CDR3 has 14 amino acids. The ends were cut back, 4 bases at V and 0 bases at J, with 10 bases in the middle.

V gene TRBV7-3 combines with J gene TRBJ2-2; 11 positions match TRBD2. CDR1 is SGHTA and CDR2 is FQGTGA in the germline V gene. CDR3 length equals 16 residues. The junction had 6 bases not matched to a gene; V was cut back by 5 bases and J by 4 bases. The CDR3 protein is CASSTSGTSGTGELFF. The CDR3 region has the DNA TGTGCCAGCAGCACCTCCGGGACTAGCGGCACCGGGGAGCTGTTTTTT.

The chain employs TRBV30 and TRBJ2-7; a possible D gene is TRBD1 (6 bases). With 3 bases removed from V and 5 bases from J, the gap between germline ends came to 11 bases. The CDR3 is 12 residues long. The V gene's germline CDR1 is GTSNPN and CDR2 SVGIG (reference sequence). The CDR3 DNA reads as TGTGCCTGGAGCGAACAGGGTCACGAGCAGTACTTC. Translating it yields CAWSEQGHEQYF. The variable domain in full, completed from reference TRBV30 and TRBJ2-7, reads SQTIHQWPATLVQPVGSPLSLECTVEGTSNPNLYWYRQAAGRGLQLLFYSVGIGQISSEVPQNLSASRPQDRQFILSSKKLLLSDSGFYLCAWSEQGHEQYFGPGTRLTVT.

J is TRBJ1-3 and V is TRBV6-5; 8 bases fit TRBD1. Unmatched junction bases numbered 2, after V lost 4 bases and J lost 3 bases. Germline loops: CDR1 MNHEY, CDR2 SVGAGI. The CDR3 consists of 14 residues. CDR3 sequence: CASSFGTGGNTIYF. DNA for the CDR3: TGTGCCAGCAGTTTCGGGACAGGTGGAAACACCATATATTTT.

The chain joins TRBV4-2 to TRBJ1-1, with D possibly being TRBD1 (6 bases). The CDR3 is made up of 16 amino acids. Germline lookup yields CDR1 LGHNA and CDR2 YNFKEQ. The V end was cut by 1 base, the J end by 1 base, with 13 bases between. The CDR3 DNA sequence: TGTGCCAGCAGCCAAGGGGGGGGCTGGGCGAACACTGAAGCTTTCTTT. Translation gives CASSQGGGWANTEAFF.

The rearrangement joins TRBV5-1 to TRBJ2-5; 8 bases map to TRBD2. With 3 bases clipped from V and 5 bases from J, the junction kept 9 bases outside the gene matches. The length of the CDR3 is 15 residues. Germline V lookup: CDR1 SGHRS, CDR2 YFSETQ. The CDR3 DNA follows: TGCGCCAGCAGCTCAGCGGGAGAAGGGAGGGAGACCCAGTACTTC. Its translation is CASSSAGEGRETQYF. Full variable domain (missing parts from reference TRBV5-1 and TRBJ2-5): KAGVTQTPRYLIKTRGQQVTLSCSPISGHRSVSWYQQTPGQGLQFLFEYFSETQRNKGNFPGRFSGRQFSNSRSEMNVSTLELGDSALYLCASSSAGEGRETQYFGPGTRLLVL.

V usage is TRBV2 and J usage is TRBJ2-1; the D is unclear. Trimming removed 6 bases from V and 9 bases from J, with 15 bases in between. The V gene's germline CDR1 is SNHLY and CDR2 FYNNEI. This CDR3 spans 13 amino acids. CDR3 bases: TGTGCCAGCAGCCAGACTGGAAGGAGTGAGCAGTTCTTC. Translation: CASSQTGRSEQFF.

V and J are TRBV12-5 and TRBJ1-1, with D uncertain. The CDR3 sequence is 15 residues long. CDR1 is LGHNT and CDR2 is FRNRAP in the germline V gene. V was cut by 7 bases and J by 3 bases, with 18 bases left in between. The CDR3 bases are TGTGCTAGTGCTCCCCAGACTTACTCCCACACTGAAGCTTTCTTT. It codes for CASAPQTYSHTEAFF.

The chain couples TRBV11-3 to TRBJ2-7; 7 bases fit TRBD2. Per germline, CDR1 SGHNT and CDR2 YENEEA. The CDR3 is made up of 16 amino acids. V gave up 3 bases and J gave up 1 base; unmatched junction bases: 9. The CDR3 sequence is CASSLDGGTPSYEQYF. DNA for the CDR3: TGTGCCAGCAGCTTGGACGGGGGGACCCCTTCCTACGAGCAGTACTTC. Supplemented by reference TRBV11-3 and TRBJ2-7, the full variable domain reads EAGVVQSPRYKIIEKKQPVAFWCNPISGHNTLYWYLQNLGQGPELLIRYENEEAVDDSQLPKDRFSAERLKGVDSTLKIQPAELGDSAVYLCASSLDGGTPSYEQYFGPGTRLTVT.

CDR3 region: CASSMRQSVITDTQYF. The CDR3 region has the DNA TGCGCCAGCAGCATGAGACAATCAGTAATCACAGATACGCAGTATTTT. The rearrangement joins TRBV5-1 to TRBJ2-3; no clear D gene. The germline V gene encodes CDR1 SGHRS and CDR2 YFSETQ. There are 16 residues in the CDR3. V lost 4 bases and J lost 2, with 17 bases in between.

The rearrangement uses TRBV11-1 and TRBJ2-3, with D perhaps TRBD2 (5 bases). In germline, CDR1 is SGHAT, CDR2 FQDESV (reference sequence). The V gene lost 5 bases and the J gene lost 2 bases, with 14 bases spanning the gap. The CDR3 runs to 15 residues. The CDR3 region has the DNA TGTGCCAGCAGCCGGAATAGCGACTACACAGATACGCAGTATTTT. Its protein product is CASSRNSDYTDTQYF.

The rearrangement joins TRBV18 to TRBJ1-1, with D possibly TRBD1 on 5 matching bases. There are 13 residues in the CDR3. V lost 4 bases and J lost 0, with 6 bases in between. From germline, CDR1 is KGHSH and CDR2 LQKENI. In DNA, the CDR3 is TGTGCCAGCTCACAGGGGTTGAACACTGAAGCTTTCTTT. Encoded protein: CASSQGLNTEAFF.

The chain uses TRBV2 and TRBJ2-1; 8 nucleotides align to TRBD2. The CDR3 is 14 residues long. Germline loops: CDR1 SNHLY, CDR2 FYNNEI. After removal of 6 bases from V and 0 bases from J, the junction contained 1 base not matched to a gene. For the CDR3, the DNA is TGTGCCAGCAGAACTAGCGGCTCCTACAATGAGCAGTTCTTC. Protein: CASRTSGSYNEQFF.

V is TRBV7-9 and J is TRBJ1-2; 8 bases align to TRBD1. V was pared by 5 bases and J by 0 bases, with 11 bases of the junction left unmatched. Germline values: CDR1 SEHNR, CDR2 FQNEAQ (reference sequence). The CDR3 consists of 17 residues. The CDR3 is CASSPRTGILSNYGYTF. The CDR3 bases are TGTGCCAGCAGCCCACGGACAGGGATCCTTTCTAACTATGGCTACACCTTC.

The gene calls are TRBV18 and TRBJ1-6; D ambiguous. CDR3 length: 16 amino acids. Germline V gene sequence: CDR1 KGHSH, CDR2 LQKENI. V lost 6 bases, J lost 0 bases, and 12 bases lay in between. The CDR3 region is CASSSGISSYNSPLHF. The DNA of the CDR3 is TGTGCCAGCTCCTCCGGGATCAGCTCCTATAATTCACCCCTCCACTTT. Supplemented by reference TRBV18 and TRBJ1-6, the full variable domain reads NAGVMQNPRHLVRRRGQEARLRCSPMKGHSHVYWYRQLPEEGLKFMVYLQKENIIDESGMPKERFSAEFPKEGPSILRIQQVVRGDSAAYFCASSSGISSYNSPLHFGNGTRLTVT.

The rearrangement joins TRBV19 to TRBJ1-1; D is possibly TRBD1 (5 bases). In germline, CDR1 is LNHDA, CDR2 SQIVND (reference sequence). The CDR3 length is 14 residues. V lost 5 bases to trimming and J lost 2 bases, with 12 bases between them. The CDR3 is CASSPRQSNTEAFF. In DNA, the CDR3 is TGTGCCAGTAGTCCCAGACAGAGCAACACTGAAGCTTTCTTT.

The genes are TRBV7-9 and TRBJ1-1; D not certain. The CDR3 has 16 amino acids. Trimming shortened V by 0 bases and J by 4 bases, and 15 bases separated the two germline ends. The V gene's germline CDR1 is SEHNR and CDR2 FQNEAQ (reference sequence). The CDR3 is CASSLARTSGGTEAFF. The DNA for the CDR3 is TGTGCCAGCAGCTTAGCTAGGACCTCGGGAGGCACTGAAGCTTTCTTT.

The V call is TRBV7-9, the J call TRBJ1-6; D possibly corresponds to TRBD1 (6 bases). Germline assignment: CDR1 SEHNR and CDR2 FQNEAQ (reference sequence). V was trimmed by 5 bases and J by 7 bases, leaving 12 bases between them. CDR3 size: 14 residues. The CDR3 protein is CASSTSRGNSPLHF. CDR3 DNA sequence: TGTGCCAGCAGCACATCTAGGGGGAATTCACCCCTCCACTTT.

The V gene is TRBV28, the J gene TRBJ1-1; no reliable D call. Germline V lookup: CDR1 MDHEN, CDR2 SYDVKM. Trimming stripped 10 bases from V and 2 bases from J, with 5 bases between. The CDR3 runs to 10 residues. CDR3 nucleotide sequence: TGTGCCACCTTAAACACTGAAGCTTTCTTT. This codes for CATLNTEAFF.

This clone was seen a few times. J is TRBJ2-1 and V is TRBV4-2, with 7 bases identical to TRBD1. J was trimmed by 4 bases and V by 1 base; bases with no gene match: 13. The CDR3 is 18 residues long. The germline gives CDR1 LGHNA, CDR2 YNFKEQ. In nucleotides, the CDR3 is TGTGCCAGCAGCCAAGGAGCCCCGGGGCAGGGGGATTACAATGAGCAGTTCTTC. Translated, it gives CASSQGAPGQGDYNEQFF.

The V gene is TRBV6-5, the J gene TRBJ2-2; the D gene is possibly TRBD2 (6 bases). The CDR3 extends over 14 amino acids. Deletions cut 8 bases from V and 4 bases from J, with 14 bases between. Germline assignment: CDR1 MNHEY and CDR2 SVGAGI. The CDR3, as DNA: TGTGCCAGCGGGGTAGCGGTCTCCACCGGGGAGCTGTTTTTT. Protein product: CASGVAVSTGELFF.